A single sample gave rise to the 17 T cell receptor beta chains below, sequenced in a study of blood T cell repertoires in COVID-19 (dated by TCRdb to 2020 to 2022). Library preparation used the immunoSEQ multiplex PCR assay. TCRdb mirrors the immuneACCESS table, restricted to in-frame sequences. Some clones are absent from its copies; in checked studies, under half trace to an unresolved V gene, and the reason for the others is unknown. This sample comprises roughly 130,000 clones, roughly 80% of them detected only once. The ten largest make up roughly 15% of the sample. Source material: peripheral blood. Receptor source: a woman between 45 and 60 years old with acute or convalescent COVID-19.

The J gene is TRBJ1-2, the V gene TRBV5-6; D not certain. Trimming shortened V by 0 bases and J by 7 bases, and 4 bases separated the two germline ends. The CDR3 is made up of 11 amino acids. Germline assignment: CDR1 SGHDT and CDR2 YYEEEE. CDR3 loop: CASSLARGYTF. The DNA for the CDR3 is TGTGCCAGCAGCTTGGCGCGTGGCTACACCTTC.

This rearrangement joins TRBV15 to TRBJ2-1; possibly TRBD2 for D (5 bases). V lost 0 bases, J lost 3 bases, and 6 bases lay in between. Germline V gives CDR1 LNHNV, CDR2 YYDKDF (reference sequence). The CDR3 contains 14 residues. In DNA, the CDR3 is TGTGCCACCAGCAGAGAGAGGGACTACAATGAGCAGTTCTTC. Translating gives CATSRERDYNEQFF.

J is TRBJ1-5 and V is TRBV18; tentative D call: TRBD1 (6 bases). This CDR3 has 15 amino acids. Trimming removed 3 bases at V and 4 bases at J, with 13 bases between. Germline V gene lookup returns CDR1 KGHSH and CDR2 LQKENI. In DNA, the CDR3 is TGTGCCAGCTCACCTACAGGGCTCGGAAATCAGCCCCAGCATTTT. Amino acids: CASSPTGLGNQPQHF. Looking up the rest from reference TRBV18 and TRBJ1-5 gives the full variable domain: NAGVMQNPRHLVRRRGQEARLRCSPMKGHSHVYWYRQLPEEGLKFMVYLQKENIIDESGMPKERFSAEFPKEGPSILRIQQVVRGDSAAYFCASSPTGLGNQPQHFGDGTRLSIL.

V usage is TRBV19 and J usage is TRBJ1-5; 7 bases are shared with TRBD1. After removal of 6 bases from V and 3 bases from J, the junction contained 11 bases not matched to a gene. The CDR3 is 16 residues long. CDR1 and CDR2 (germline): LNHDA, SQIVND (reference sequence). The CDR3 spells CASSTRDRTFNQPQHF. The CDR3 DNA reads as TGTGCCAGTAGCACCCGGGACAGAACCTTCAATCAGCCCCAGCATTTT.

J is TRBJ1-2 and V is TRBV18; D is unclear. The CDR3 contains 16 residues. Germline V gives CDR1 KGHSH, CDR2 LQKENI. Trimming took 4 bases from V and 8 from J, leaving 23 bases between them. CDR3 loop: CASSRSQDFAAGGYTF. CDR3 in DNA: TGTGCCAGCTCACGGTCGCAGGATTTTGCGGCGGGGGGCTACACCTTC.

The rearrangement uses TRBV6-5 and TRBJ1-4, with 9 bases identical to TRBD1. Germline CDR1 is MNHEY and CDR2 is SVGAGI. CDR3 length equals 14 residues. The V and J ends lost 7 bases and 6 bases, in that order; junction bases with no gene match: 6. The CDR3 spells CASNNRGRDEKLFF. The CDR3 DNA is TGTGCCAGCAATAACAGGGGGCGCGATGAAAAACTGTTTTTT.

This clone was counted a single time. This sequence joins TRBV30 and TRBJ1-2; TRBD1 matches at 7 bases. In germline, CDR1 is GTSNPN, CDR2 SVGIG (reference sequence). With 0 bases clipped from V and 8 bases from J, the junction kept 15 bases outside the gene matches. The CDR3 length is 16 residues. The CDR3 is CAWSVGGAPSRMGYTF. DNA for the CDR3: TGTGCCTGGAGTGTAGGGGGCGCTCCCAGTCGTATGGGCTACACCTTC. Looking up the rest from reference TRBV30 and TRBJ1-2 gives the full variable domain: SQTIHQWPATLVQPVGSPLSLECTVEGTSNPNLYWYRQAAGRGLQLLFYSVGIGQISSEVPQNLSASRPQDRQFILSSKKLLLSDSGFYLCAWSVGGAPSRMGYTFGSGTRLTVV.

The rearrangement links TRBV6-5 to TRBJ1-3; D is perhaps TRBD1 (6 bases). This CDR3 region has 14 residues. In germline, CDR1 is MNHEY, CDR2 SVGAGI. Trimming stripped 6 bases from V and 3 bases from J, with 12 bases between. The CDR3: CASSARGIGNTIYF. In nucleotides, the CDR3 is TGTGCCAGCAGCGCCAGGGGAATTGGAAACACCATATATTTT.

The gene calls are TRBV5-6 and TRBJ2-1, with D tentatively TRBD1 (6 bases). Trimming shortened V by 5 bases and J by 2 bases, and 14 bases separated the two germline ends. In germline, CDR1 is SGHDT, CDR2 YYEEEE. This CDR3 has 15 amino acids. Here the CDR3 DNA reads TGTGCCAGCAGTCCCCCAGGGGTCGCCTACAATGAGCAGTTCTTC. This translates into CASSPPGVAYNEQFF.

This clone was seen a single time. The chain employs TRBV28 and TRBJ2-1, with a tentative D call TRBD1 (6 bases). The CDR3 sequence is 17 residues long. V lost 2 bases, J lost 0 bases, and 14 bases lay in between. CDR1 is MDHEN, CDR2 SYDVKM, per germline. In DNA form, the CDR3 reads TGTGCCAGCAGTTTAGCTCAGGGGTTCAGCTCCTACAATGAGCAGTTCTTC. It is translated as CASSLAQGFSSYNEQFF.

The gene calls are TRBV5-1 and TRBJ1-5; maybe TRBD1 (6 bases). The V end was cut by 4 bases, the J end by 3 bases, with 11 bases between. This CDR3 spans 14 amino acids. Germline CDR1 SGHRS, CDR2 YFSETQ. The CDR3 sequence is CASSPSGVNQPQHF. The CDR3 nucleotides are TGCGCCAGCAGCCCTTCAGGGGTCAATCAGCCCCAGCATTTT.

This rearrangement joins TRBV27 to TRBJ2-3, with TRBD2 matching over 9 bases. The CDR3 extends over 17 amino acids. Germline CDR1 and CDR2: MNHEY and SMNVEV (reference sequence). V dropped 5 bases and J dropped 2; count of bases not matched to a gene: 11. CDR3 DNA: TGTGCCAGCAGTACCAAACGACTAGCGGAATACACAGATACGCAGTATTTT. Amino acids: CASSTKRLAEYTDTQYF.

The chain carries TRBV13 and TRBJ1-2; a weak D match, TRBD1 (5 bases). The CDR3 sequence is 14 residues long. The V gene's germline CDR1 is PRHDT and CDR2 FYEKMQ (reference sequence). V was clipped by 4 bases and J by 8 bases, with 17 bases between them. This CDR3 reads CASSYRGPGRGYTF. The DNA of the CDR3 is TGTGCCAGCAGCTACCGAGGGCCAGGGAGGGGCTACACCTTC. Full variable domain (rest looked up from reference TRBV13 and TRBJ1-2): AAGVIQSPRHLIKEKRETATLKCYPIPRHDTVYWYQQGPGQDPQFLISFYEKMQSDKGSIPDRFSAQQFSDYHSELNMSSLELGDSALYFCASSYRGPGRGYTFGSGTRLTVV.

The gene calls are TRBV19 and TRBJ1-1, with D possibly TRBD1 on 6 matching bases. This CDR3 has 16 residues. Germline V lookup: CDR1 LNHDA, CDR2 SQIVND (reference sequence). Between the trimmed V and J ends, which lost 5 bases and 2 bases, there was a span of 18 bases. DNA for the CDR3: TGTGCCAGTAGTCGCACAGGGCTTGGGGAAAACACTGAAGCTTTCTTT. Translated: CASSRTGLGENTEAFF.

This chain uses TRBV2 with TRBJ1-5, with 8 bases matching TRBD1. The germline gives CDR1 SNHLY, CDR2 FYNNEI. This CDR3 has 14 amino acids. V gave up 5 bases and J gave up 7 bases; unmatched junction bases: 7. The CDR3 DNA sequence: TGTGCCAGCAGTCCGGACAGGGCGTCCCAGCCCCAGCATTTT. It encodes CASSPDRASQPQHF.

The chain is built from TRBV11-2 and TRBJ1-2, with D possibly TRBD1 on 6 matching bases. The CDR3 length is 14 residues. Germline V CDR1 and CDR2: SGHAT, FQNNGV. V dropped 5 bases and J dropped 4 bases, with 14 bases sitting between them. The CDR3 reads CASSRGDNSYGYTF. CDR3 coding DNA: TGTGCCAGCAGCCGGGGGGACAACTCCTATGGCTACACCTTC.

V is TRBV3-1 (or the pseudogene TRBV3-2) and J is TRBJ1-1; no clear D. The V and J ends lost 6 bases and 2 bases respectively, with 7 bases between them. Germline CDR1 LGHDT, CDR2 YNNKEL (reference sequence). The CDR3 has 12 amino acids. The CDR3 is CASRRANTEAFF. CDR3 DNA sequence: TGTGCCAGCAGGAGGGCAAACACTGAAGCTTTCTTT.